The entry that follows covers one T cell receptor beta chain sequence. Antigen specificity is unknown. The read finishes 3 residues shy of the CDR3 end, and the germline J gene is used to complete it. This entry comes from a study of T cell clonality in common variable immunodeficiency. The CDR3 runs to 16 residues. Germline values: CDR1 LNHDA, CDR2 SQIVND (reference sequence). V was pared by 3 bases and J by 5 bases, with 12 bases of the junction left unmatched. Notes on the study in general: Fewer deletions and N-nucleotide insertions were reportedly seen in common variable immunodeficiency TCR beta sequences.

Clones were sequenced by immunoSEQ multiplex PCR, and TCRdb holds only the in-frame ones, with some missing. The sample presents 30,000 to 40,000 clones, none singletons. This chain uses TRBV19 with TRBJ1-1; 7 bases match TRBD1. This clonotype was obtained from a human donor with common variable immunodeficiency. The specimen was peripheral blood mononuclear cells. The CDR3 protein is CASSILGAGGGTEAFF. The CDR3 bases that were read are TGTGCCAGTAGTATTTTGGGGGCAGGGGGAGGGACTGAA.